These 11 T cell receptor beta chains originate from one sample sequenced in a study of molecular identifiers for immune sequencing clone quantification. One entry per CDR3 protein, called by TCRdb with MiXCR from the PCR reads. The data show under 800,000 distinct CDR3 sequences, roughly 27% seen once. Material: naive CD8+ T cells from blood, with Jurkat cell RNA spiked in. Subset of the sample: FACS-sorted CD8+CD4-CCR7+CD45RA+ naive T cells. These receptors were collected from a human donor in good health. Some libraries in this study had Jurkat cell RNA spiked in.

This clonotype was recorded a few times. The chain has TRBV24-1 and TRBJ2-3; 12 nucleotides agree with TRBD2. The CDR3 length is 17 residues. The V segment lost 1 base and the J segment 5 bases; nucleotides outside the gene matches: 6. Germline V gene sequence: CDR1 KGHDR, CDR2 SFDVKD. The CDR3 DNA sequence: TGTGCCACCAGTGATTTCAAGCTAGCGGGAGGGAGAGATACGCAGTATTTT. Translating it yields CATSDFKLAGGRDTQYF.

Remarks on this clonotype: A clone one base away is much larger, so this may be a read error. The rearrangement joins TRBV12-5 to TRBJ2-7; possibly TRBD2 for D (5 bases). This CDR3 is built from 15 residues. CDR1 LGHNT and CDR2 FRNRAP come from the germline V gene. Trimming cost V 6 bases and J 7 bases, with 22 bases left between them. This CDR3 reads CASGEVGRIPPEQYF. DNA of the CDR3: TGTGCTAGTGGCGAAGTAGGGAGAATCCCACCGGAGCAGTACTTC. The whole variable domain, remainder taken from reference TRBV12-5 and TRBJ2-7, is DARVTQTPRHKVTEMGQEVTMRCQPILGHNTVFWYRQTMMQGLELLAYFRNRAPLDDSGMPKDRFSAEMPDATLATLKIQPSEPRDSAVYFCASGEVGRIPPEQYFGPGTRLTVT.

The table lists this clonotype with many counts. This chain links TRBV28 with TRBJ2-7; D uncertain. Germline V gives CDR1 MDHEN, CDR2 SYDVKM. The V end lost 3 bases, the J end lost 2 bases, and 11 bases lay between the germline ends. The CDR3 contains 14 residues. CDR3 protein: CASSFRYSAYEQYF. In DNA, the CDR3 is TGTGCCAGCAGTTTCCGGTATTCGGCCTACGAGCAGTACTTC.

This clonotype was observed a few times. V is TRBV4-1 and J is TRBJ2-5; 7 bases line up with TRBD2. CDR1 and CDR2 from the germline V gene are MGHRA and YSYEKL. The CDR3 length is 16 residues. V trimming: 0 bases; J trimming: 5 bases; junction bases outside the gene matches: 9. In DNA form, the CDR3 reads TGCGCCAGCAGCCAAGATGTAGGGAGGGTTGCGGAGACCCAGTACTTC. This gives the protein CASSQDVGRVAETQYF.

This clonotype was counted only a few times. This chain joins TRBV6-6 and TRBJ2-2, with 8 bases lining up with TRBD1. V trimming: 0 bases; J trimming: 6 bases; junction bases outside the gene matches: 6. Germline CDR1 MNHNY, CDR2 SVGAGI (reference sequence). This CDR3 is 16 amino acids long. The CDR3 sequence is CASSYSTGAVSGELFF. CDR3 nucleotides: TGTGCCAGCAGTTACTCGACAGGGGCGGTATCCGGGGAGCTGTTTTTT.

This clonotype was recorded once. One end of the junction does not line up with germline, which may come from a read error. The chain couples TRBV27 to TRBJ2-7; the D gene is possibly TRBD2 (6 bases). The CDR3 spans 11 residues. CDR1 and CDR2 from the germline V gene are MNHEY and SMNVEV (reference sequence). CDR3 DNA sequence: TGTGCCAGCAAGCACTGGGGGGAGCAGAACTTC. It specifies CASKHWGEQNF.

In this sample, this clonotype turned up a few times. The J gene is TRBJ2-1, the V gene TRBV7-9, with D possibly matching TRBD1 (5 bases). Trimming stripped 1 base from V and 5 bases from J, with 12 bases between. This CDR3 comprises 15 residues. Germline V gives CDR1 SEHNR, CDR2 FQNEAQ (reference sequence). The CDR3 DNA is TGTGCCAGCAGCTTAGAGAGGACAAGGAACAATGAGCAGTTCTTC. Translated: CASSLERTRNNEQFF.

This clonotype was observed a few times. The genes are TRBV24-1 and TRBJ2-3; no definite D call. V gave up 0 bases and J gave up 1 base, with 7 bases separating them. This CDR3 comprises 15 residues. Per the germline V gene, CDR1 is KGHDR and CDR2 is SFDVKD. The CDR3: CATSDLMDGTDTQYF. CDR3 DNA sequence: TGTGCCACCAGTGATTTGATGGACGGCACAGATACGCAGTATTTT.

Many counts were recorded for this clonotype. The CDR3 is CASSQSTGTSVYPGELFF. DNA of the CDR3: TGCGCCAGCAGCCAATCAACCGGGACTAGCGTTTACCCCGGGGAGCTGTTTTTT. The genes are TRBV4-3 and TRBJ2-2; 10 bases map to TRBD2. The V gene's germline CDR1 is LGHNA and CDR2 YSLEER. V gave up 2 bases and J gave up 6 bases; unmatched junction bases: 12. The CDR3 is 18 amino acids.

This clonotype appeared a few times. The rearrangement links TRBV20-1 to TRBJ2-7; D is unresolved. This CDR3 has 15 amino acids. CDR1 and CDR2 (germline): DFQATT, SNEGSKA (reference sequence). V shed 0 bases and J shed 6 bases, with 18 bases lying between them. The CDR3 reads CSARDSWSMTSEQYF. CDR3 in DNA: TGCAGTGCTAGAGATTCTTGGAGTATGACCTCCGAGCAGTACTTC.

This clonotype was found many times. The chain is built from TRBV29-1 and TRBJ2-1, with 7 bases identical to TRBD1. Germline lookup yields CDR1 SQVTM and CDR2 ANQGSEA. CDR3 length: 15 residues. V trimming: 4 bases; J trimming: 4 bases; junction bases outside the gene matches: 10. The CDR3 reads CSVVVGQSLYNEQFF. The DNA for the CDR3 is TGCAGCGTTGTAGTGGGACAGTCCCTTTACAATGAGCAGTTCTTC.